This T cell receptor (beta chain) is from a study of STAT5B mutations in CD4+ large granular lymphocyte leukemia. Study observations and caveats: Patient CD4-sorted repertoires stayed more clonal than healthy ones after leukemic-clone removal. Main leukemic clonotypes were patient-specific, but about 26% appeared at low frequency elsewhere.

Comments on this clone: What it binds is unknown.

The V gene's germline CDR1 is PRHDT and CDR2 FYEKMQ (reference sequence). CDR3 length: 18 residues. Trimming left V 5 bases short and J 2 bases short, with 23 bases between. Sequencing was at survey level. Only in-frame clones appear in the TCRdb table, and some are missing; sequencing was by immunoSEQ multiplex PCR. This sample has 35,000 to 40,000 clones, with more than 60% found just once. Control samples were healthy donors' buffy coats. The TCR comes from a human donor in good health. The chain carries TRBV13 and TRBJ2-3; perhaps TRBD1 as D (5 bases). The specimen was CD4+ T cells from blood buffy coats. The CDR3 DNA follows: TGTGCCAGCAGCCGTAATACTGCAGGGAAGGGGCACACAGATACGCAGTATTTT. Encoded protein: CASSRNTAGKGHTDTQYF. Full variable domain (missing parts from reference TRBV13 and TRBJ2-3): AAGVIQSPRHLIKEKRETATLKCYPIPRHDTVYWYQQGPGQDPQFLISFYEKMQSDKGSIPDRFSAQQFSDYHSELNMSSLELGDSALYFCASSRNTAGKGHTDTQYFGPGTRLTVL.